One T cell receptor beta chain is described in this entry. Its antigen is still unknown. Between the trimmed V and J ends, which lost 2 bases and 10 bases, there was a span of 9 bases. Germline V gene data show CDR1 as GTSNPN and CDR2 as SVGIG (reference sequence). CDR3 length: 11 residues. Since all of the isolated RNA was reverse transcribed, expressed TCRB transcripts were what got sequenced. Clones were read by immunoSEQ multiplex PCR, and TCRdb kept only the in-frame ones, dropping some. The sample records hundreds of thousands of clones, roughly an eighth being singletons. These data come from a study of beta chain features in type 1 diabetes. Study-wide results and caveats: Among all four CD4+ subsets, Type 1 diabetes patients had TCRB CDR3s that were moderately but significantly shorter.

The clonotype was recovered from a man between 18 and 35 years old with type 1 diabetes. The chain uses TRBV30 and TRBJ2-1; D remains ambiguous. Material for sequencing was naive CD4+ T cells from blood. The CDR3 sequence is CAWSLIEEQFF. CDR3 nucleotide sequence: TGTGCCTGGAGTCTTATAGAGGAGCAGTTCTTC.